A selection of T cell receptor beta chains follows, all from one sample in a study of T cell repertoires in cytomegalovirus infection. TCRdb reprocessed the reads via MiXCR and lists one record per CDR3 protein. The sample includes about 500,000 distinct CDR3 sequences, 30% to 35% of them seen just once. These receptors are not linked to any known antigen. Sequencing used cultured PBMCs, obtained from culture after CMV antigen stimulation. The source is a human donor in good health (CMV status not recorded). Some clones in this sample may be carry-over from other donors' samples. The CDR3 runs from the conserved cysteine through the conserved F or W.

CDR3aa,v_gene,len
CASRSPGLAVSYEQYF,TRBV28,16
CASSEPGSSYGYTF,TRBV25-1,14
CASSRGQGNQETQYF,TRBV5-4,15
CSVSSGDGEKLFF,TRBV29-1,13
CASSLQTGTYNEQFF,TRBV4-1,15
CSARDGQTAPSYEQYF,TRBV20-1,16
CSARDHASGNTEAFF,TRBV20-1,15
CASGLGGGYTF,TRBV12-3/TRBV12-4,11
CASTQGMGNSPLHF,TRBV12-3/TRBV12-4,14
CASSDGTSGISGANVLTF,TRBV6-1,18
CAIYPPSVRHQNTEAFF,TRBV7-9,17
CASSPGGAQPQHF,TRBV11-2,13
CASSDRGYTGELFF,TRBV25-1,14
CASTPGATNEKLFF,TRBV12-3/TRBV12-4,14
CASSEEAGGRSMTYNEQFF,TRBV2,19
CAISEPLGLAGGEQFF,TRBV10-3,16
CASSFGARGTEAFF,TRBV6-5,14
CASSPQGFGYEQYF,TRBV4-1,14
CSVRQGETQYF,TRBV29-1,11
CASSVPPWETQYF,TRBV11-3,13
CAISDPTGTSNTGELFF,TRBV10-3,17
CASSFLPVAGGHRSYGYTF,TRBV28,19
CASSLHKYRDRGNTEAFF,TRBV7-2,18
CASSQDKGTDTQYF,TRBV4-3,14
CASSSASAGRGTDTQYF,TRBV27,17
CASSLSGGSYNEQFF,TRBV7-3,15
CASSNGRRFYEQYF,TRBV28,14
CASSPGSGAFF,TRBV18,11
CASSIGGSGKVQYF,TRBV19,14
CASSEDGPGNTIYF,TRBV9,14
CASSRSSYYNEQFF,TRBV4-3,14
CASSYASGRFGEQFF,TRBV12-3/TRBV12-4,15
CASSLRPNAGGGANVLTF,TRBV5-8,18
CAISDPVPGHYGYTF,TRBV10-3,15
CASSIGPPSGKETQYF,TRBV19,16
CASSLDGGSGDEQYF,TRBV5-1,15
CASSEGQLYGHQPQHF,TRBV28,16
CASSLAASGVYEQYF,TRBV7-2,15
CAISGSAGAPDTQYF,TRBV10-3,15
CASSFGQDPTDTQYF,TRBV28,15
CASSQSPISDEQFF,TRBV6-1,14
CASSLRLDGEQFF,TRBV7-6,13
CASSQDSEAGGLLAKNIQYF,TRBV4-3,20
CAISEANGAQGGEQFF,TRBV10-3,16
CASSPTPTGKETQYF,TRBV9,15
CASSQDFGTGFGYTF,TRBV4-3,15
CASEDGNQPQHF,TRBV6-1,12
CASSPSGVGSGNTIYF,TRBV7-9,16
CASSLRGQSDNEQFF,TRBV12-3/TRBV12-4,15
CASSLLAGTAGNTIYF,TRBV28,16
CASSSRGTGSTDTQYF,TRBV28,16
CASSLAFGGRPSGNTIYF,TRBV7-8,18
CASRVGQVGNDGYTF,TRBV7-2,15
CASSQGTGGTTDTQYF,TRBV12-3/TRBV12-4,16
CATSDFKDTQYF,TRBV24-1,12
CSAFEGLAVYEQYF,TRBV20-1,14
CASSRQGRYEQYF,TRBV12-3/TRBV12-4,13
CASGQGYQETQYF,TRBV11-2,13
CASSLGGRNYGYTF,TRBV7-2,14
CASSIVWVNQPQHF,TRBV19,14